The TCR beta chain described here comes from a study of cytomegalovirus exposure and HLA in healthy donors (dated by TCRdb to about 2017). For the wider study: According to an earlier analysis of around 600 of the donors, about 179 million T cells yielded 90 million to 130 million unique TCR beta sequences and approximately 300 Gb of sequence data. A separate validation cohort of roughly 120 different subjects was used in addition to the roughly 620-subject first cohort. Of the 300 to 400 genotyped donors, 65% to 90% fell in the genetic ancestry cluster associated with self-reported Caucasian donors. To predict cytomegalovirus infection status, the study brought together high-throughput TCR immunosequencing, statistical association of individual TCRs with disease status, and machine learning. Across around 400 genotyped donors of the cohort, an average of approximately 240,000 unique TCR beta nucleotide sequences per donor were sequenced, and roughly 17% of those sequences were non-productive. The later analysis used no new phenotypic data to find candidate immune exposures, relying instead on TCR beta sequences and their occurrence across donors. The number of donors typed differed by locus, with 629-630 for A, B, C, DRB1 and DQB1, 522 for DQA1, about 610 for DPA1, and some 440 for DPB1. A later analysis re-analyzed previously published TCR beta repertoires from approximately 700 donors and added high-resolution HLA genotyping to study TCR occurrence patterns. The study aimed to test whether signatures of past pathogen exposure could be identified by cataloging public T cell receptors. The study used immunosequencing to profile the T cell repertoires of around 600 subjects and linked those repertoires to cytomegalovirus serostatus. An earlier analysis of several hundred of the donors applied high-throughput TCR beta sequencing to assess whether each TCR beta V gene segment acted as functional or pseudogenic. Roughly 5 DR-DQ haplotypes were handled as single units for association and clustering because linkage in the cohort was strong. Class I and class II HLA loci were covered by the typing at four-digit resolution. An early release covering about 600 HLA-typed donors comprised about 300 gigabases of sequencing data and 85 million or so unique TCR sequences. Genome-wide SNP genotypes for about 55% of the 666 donors were used in a later genetic analysis, which treated that subset as a discovery cohort. Every discovery cohort repertoire had been produced on one sequencing platform. Alongside the repertoire data, information on donor age, sex, ethnicity and CMV serostatus was compiled.

The cohort consisted of fewer than 700 healthy bone marrow donors. At the time of sampling, all cohort members were nominally healthy, though unrecorded immune exposures were likely present. The donor tested CMV seronegative and was one of the 352 seronegative cohort members. A peripheral blood sample was collected from each donor, and TCR beta sequencing was performed on peripheral blood mononuclear cells. The Qiagen DNeasy Blood Extraction Kit was used to extract genomic DNA from the blood cell samples. The paper's findings and limits, for the study overall: Compared with the roughly 670-donor mean, donors in an Asian-associated ancestry cluster had fewer N-insertions in productive TCRs, according to a later genetic analysis. Cytomegalovirus status was reported to be diagnosed by the classifier with high specificity and sensitivity in both the original and validation cohorts. It was suggested by the authors that the approach could potentially be generalized to other disease states and immunological phenotypes. A later analysis found that most CMV-associated TCR beta chains appeared HLA-restricted, with HLA associations seemingly driven largely by CMV exposure. A later analysis found that HLA-associated TCR beta chains were more clonally expanded and had lower generation probabilities than equally common non-associated chains. The earlier analysis of some 560 of the donors excluded about 16 rarely observed V segments, including chromosome 9 orphons, because counts were too low. Roughly uniform sequencing depth across donors was assumed in presence/absence analyses, although this assumption may not hold. Strong co-occurrence of HLA alleles, especially DR and DQ, made assigning TCR associations to individual alleles difficult. A group of highly shared sequence variants was considered likely to be a technical artifact of the sequencing pipeline. According to a later analysis, parvovirus B19, influenza, CMV and Epstein-Barr virus appeared linked to several top co-occurrence clusters. A later genetic analysis associated a missense DCLRE1C variant with V-gene and J-gene trimming of TCR beta chains, and an independent cohort replicated the association. In vitro tests confirmed that three of the cytomegalovirus-associated TCR beta chains recognize cytomegalovirus antigens. In a later analysis, TCR association rates were found to vary across HLA loci, with the most associated TCRs seen for DRB1 alleles and the fewest for HLA-C alleles. A further reported finding was that TCR beta sequences accurately predicted the HLA-A and HLA-B alleles for most subjects in the first cohort. While some public TCRs were present in many individuals, most TCR sequences turned up only very rarely across donors. CMV serostatus was the only immune exposure information available for the cohort. Because HLA typing was missing for some donors at each locus, association tests included only the typed subset. Broadly in line with IMGT annotations, most TCR beta V segments showed up in productive rearrangements about 87% or about 30% of the time in an earlier analysis of a few hundred of the donors. Only TCR beta chains were sequenced in this cohort, and the absence of alpha or paired-chain data limited detectable features. Because the 87-base-pair reads could not distinguish some IMGT-functional V segments, including TRBV6-2 and TRBV6-3, those segments were excluded. Linkage disequilibrium might explain the correlated functional status among segregating V segments, but an unknown experimental factor could not be ruled out. The study gave a list of 150 to 200 TCR beta chains associated with cytomegalovirus. A later analysis associated around 16,000 TCR beta sequences with specific HLA alleles at a false discovery rate of 0.05.

Libraries were made using the immunoSEQ multiplex PCR assay. For the multiplex PCR, a mixture combining 60 forward primers for TCR Vbeta segments and 13 reverse primers for TCR Jbeta segments was used. A multiplex PCR assay on genomic DNA amplified the CDR3 region of rearranged TCR beta genes. The amplified TCR beta libraries were sequenced on the Illumina HiSeq System as 87-base-pair reads. The paper's processing steps were these. A later analysis counted tens of millions of unique TCR beta chains across the 650 to 700 repertoires, and around 9.9 million of these chains were shared by at least two donors. A nearest-neighbor algorithm error-corrected the raw reads and collapsed the reads into unique sequences, merging closely related sequences to remove PCR and sequencing errors. Alignment of CDR3 sequences to IMGT reference sequences was used to assign V, D and J gene segments. For a sequence to be retained, a match of at least six nucleotides to both a V gene segment and a J gene segment was required. A rearrangement counted as productive if the CDR3 had no stop codons and remained in frame with V and J, and every other rearrangement counted as non-productive. Following IMGT convention, CDR3 was defined as the stretch from the second conserved V-encoded cysteine to the conserved J-encoded phenylalanine. The earlier analysis of more than 450 of the donors excluded sequences that lacked an unambiguous match to a single V gene segment. An earlier analysis of 587 of the donors called V segments functional above 56.7% productive rearrangements and segregating when the between-donor standard deviation exceeded 5%. A statistical classification framework was built to diagnose cytomegalovirus status from the catalog of TCR beta chain sequences. In a later analysis, TCR nucleotide sequences were compared against IMGT/GENE-DB human TR gene sequences so that V and J genes could be assigned. The TCRdist pipeline was used in a later analysis to assign CDR3 sequences and most-parsimonious VDJ recombination scenarios. In a later analysis, each TCR beta chain was defined by its CDR3 amino acid sequence together with its V-gene family, and reads lacking a unique V-gene family were excluded. To address suspected cross-contamination and a sequencing artifact, a later analysis removed 550 to 750 highly shared, low-generation-probability nucleotide sequences. In a later analysis, a clonal expansion index was calculated for each public chain from normalized within-repertoire ranks of inferred template counts. In a later analysis, generation probabilities were computed using a VDJ recombination model fitted to out-of-frame rearrangements, and the results were checked against IGoR. In a later analysis, hypergeometric tests were used to score TCR-TCR, TCR-HLA and TCR-CMV co-occurrence, with a repertoire-size bias correction applied to TCR pairs. In a later analysis, false discovery rates were estimated by permuting HLA or CMV assignments 20 times. A later analysis grouped co-occurring TCRs with DBSCAN, adding TCRdist sequence similarity when clustering within HLA-allele-positive subsets. Repertoires with fewer than 30,000 or more than 120,000 public chains, plus five repertoires with anomalous nucleotide sharing, were excluded from co-occurrence clustering. TCRdb took over this immuneACCESS table, retaining in-frame rearrangements with V and J assigned. Such tables are incomplete; in checked studies, under half of the missing clones stem from an unresolved V gene, and the remainder is unexplained. V and J calls and clone size are copied from that table; D and trimming were computed from the DNA. In this sample the table shows roughly 100,000 clones, around four fifths of which occur a single time. Of the sample, 1.5% to 2% falls within the top ten clones.

This clone has just one count. The antigen it binds to is not known. No clone much larger than this one lies a single base away; base qualities are absent. Sequences LNHDA (CDR1) and SQIVND (CDR2) are obtained from the germline V gene (reference sequence). V loses 4 bases at its end and J loses 6 bases; junction bases beyond the gene matches: 12. The CDR3 has 15 amino acids, counting the end cysteine and phenylalanine. CDR3 DNA is the only sequence kept; it has 45 bases, read in frame from the first base. The material sequenced was PBMCs. The clonotype originates from a man aged 50-59 years in good health and CMV-seronegative. The chain was built from TRBV19 and TRBJ2-7, and TRBD2 matches 7 of the central bases. The CDR3 protein sequence reads: CASSTFPGGESEQYF. The DNA sequence follows: TGTGCCAGTAGTACCTTCCCGGGAGGAGAGAGCGAGCAGTACTTC. When the CDR3 is completed using the reference TRBV19 and TRBJ2-7 genes on either side, the full variable domain is DGGITQSPKYLFRKEGQNVTLSCEQNLNHDAMYWYRQDPGQGLRLIYYSQIVNDFQKGDIAEGYSVSREKKESFPLTVTSAQKNPTAFYLCASSTFPGGESEQYFGPGTRLTVT.